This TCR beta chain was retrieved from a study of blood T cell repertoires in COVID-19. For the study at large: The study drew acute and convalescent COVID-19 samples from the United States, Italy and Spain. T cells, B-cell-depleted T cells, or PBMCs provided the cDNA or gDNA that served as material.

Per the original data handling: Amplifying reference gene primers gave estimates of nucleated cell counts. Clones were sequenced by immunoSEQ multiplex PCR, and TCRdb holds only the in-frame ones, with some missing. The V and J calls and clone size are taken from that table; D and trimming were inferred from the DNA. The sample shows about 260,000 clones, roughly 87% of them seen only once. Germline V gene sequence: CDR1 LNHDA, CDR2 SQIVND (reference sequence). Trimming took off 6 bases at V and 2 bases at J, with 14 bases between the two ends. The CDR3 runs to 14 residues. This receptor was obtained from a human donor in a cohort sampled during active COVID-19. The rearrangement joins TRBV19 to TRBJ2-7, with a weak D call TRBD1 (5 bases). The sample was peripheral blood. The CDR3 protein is CASSLRQLPYEQYF. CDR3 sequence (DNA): TGTGCCAGTAGCCTACGACAGCTTCCCTACGAGCAGTACTTC.